Listed here are 6 T cell receptor beta chains from one sample, sequenced in a study of tumor and adjacent non-tumor tissue in lung cancer. TCRbeta libraries were built with three rounds of nested PCR, modified from ARM-PCR. MiXCR, run by TCRdb on the multiplex PCR reads, gives a single entry per CDR3 protein. The table shows about 81,000 distinct CDR3 sequences, with 55% to 75% occurring only once. This sample's RNA came from whole unsorted tissue. The sequencing input was lung tumor tissue. The receptors shown here come from a woman aged 40-49 years with non-small cell lung cancer.

About this clonotype itself: At one end the junction does not follow the germline gene, possibly because of a read error. The V gene is TRBV5-6, the J gene TRBJ2-3, with D perhaps TRBD1 or TRBD2 (7 bases each). The CDR3 loop spans 16 amino acids. Germline-derived CDR1 and CDR2 are SGHDT and YYEEEE. The CDR3 loop is CASNLVSGGDTDTLYF. CDR3 DNA sequence: TGTGCCAGCAACTTGGTGTCAGGGGGGGACACAGATACGCTGTATTTT.

Many counts were recorded for this clonotype. The junction differs from germline at one of its ends, possibly a read error. This chain uses TRBV6-1 with TRBJ1-1, with D unresolved. CDR3 length: 11 residues. Germline V CDR1 and CDR2: MNHNS, SASEGT. CDR3 DNA sequence: TGTGCCAGCAGTGAAAAAGTTCGGGTGATCTTT. This encodes CASSEKVRVIF.

Many counts were recorded for this clonotype. The V gene is TRBV5-4, the J gene TRBJ2-2; 14 bases are shared with TRBD2. The CDR3 sequence is 19 residues long. The germline V gene has CDR1 SGHNT and CDR2 YYREEE (reference sequence). Trimming at V came to 6 bases and at J to 0 bases, leaving 10 bases not matched to a gene. This CDR3 reads CASTTRGLAGASNTGELFF. The CDR3 DNA is TGTGCCAGCACTACGAGGGGACTAGCGGGAGCATCGAACACCGGGGAGCTGTTTTTT.

About this clonotype itself: One junction end disagrees with the germline gene, perhaps due to a read error. The rearrangement links TRBV11-2 to TRBJ2-5; 7 bases fit TRBD1. Germline lookup yields CDR1 SGHAT and CDR2 FQNNGV. The CDR3 loop spans 15 amino acids. The CDR3, as DNA: TGTGCCAGCAGCTACACAACAGGGGTTGGGGAGACCCAGTGCTTC. This encodes CASSYTTGVGETQCF.

This clonotype was detected only once. At one of its ends the junction is not consistent with the germline gene, which may arise from a read error. The chain combines TRBV4-2 with TRBJ2-1; 13 bases line up with TRBD2. Germline V gives CDR1 LGHNA, CDR2 YNFKEQ. The CDR3 consists of 21 residues. As DNA, the CDR3 is TGTGCCAGCAGCCAATACAATGGACTAGCGGGAGACAGCGACACCTACGATGAGCAGTTCTTC. Protein: CASSQYNGLAGDSDTYDEQFF.

As for this clonotype: At one end, the junction sequence differs from germline, possibly due to a read error. The genes are TRBV11-3 and TRBJ2-7, with D hard to call. Germline assignment: CDR1 SGHNT and CDR2 YENEEA. This CDR3 has 13 residues. The CDR3 here is CTRSPGPLNEQYF. CDR3 in DNA: TGTACCAGAAGTCCCGGACCACTCAACGAGCAGTACTTT.